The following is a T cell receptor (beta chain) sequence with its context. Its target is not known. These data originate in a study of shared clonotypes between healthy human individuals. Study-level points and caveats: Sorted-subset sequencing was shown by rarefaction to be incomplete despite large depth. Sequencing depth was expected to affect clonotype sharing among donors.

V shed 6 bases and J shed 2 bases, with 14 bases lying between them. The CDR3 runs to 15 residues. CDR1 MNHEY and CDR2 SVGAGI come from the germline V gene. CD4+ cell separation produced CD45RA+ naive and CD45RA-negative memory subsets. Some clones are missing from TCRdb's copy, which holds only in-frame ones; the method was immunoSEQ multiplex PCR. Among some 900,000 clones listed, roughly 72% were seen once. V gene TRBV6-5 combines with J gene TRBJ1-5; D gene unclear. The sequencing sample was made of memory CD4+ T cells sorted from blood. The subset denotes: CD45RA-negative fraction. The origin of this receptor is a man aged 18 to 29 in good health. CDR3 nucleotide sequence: TGTGCCAGCAGCAGTCTCTCCTCGCGCAATCAGCCCCAGCATTTT. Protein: CASSSLSSRNQPQHF.